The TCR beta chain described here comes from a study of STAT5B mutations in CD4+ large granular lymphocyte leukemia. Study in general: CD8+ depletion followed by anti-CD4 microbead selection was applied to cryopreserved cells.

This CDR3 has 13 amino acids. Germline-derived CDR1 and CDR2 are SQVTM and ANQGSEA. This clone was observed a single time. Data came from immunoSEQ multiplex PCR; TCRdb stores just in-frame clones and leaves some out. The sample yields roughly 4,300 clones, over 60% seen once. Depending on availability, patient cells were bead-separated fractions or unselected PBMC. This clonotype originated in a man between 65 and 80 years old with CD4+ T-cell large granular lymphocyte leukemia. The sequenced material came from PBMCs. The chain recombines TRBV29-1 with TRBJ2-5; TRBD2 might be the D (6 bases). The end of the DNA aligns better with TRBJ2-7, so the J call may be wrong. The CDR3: CSVYTGSSYEQYF. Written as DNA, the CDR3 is TGCAGCGTTTACACCGGGAGTTCCTACGAGCAGTACTTC.